Described below is a single T cell receptor beta chain sequence and its context. Profiled with immunoSEQ multiplex PCR; TCRdb holds only in-frame clones, not every one. The data show about 700,000 clones, approximately 79% seen once. Between the trimmed V and J ends, which lost 11 bases and 4 bases, there was a span of 17 bases. The CDR3 spans 13 residues. Looked up from germline, CDR1 is MRHNA and CDR2 is SNTAGT. This sample was taken from a study of shared clonotypes between healthy human individuals. This sequence originates from a woman aged 25-40 years in good health. The sample comprised memory CD4+ T cells sorted from blood. Subset described: CD45RA-negative fraction. The chain is built from TRBV6-4 and TRBJ1-2, with D uncertain. The CDR3 protein is CAASPGAGYGYTF. CDR3 coding DNA: TGTGCCGCGAGCCCAGGCGCAGGCTATGGCTACACCTTC.